These T cell receptor beta chains were read from a single sample in a study of response to subunit inactivated influenza vaccine. TCRdb re-analysed the RT-PCR reads in MiXCR, keeping a single row per CDR3 protein. The sample holds about 700,000 distinct CDR3 sequences; around a sixth are singletons and the top ten take 9.5% to 13%. Sequenced material: PBMCs from blood, taken roughly 13 days after vaccination. These TCRs come from a man aged 50-60 years who received an inactivated influenza vaccine. Both conserved end residues are part of each CDR3. The order of the fields is CDR3 DNA, CDR3 protein, J gene, D gene, clone size, CDR3 length, V gene. A D gene is named only where the DNA matches it firmly. A row's size may be missing; if present it is once, few, many or a size class.

CDR3 DNA: TGCGCCAGCAGTCCGGACAGGGCGGTGACTGAAGCTTTCTTT
CDR3 protein: CASSPDRAVTEAFF
J gene: TRBJ1-1
D gene: TRBD1
clone size: -
CDR3 length: 14
V gene: TRBV10-2

CDR3 DNA: TGCAGCGCTACTAGCGGGGGAATCAATGAGCAGTTCTTC
CDR3 protein: CSATSGGINEQFF
J gene: TRBJ2-1
D gene: TRBD2
clone size: -
CDR3 length: 13
V gene: TRBV29-1

CDR3 DNA: TGCAGTGCTACTCAGGGGGCAGGGGAGCAGTACTTC
CDR3 protein: CSATQGAGEQYF
J gene: TRBJ2-7
D gene: TRBD1
clone size: -
CDR3 length: 12
V gene: TRBV20-1

CDR3 DNA: TGTGCCAGCAGTTTGTCCGGGTTTTCCTACGAGCAGTACTTC
CDR3 protein: CASSLSGFSYEQYF
J gene: TRBJ2-7
D gene: -
clone size: -
CDR3 length: 14
V gene: TRBV12-3/TRBV12-4

CDR3 DNA: TGCGCCAGCGATCCGGGCGGTTATTTTCAAGAGACCCAGTACTTC
CDR3 protein: CASDPGGYFQETQYF
J gene: TRBJ2-5
D gene: -
clone size: many
CDR3 length: 15
V gene: TRBV5-1

CDR3 DNA: TGTGCCAGCAGTTATACAGGGTTGGGTTCACCCCTCCACTTT
CDR3 protein: CASSYTGLGSPLHF
J gene: TRBJ1-6
D gene: -
clone size: -
CDR3 length: 14
V gene: TRBV3-1

CDR3 DNA: TGTGCCAGCAGGGGGACAGGGGGTAGTCTGGGCTACACCTTC
CDR3 protein: CASRGTGGSLGYTF
J gene: TRBJ1-2
D gene: TRBD1
clone size: few
CDR3 length: 14
V gene: TRBV3-1

CDR3 DNA: TGTGCCAGCAGCTCCGCAGTATACAATGAGCAGTTCTTC
CDR3 protein: CASSSAVYNEQFF
J gene: TRBJ2-1
D gene: -
clone size: few
CDR3 length: 13
V gene: TRBV7-9

CDR3 DNA: TGTGCCAGCAGTCATCCAAGTTGGCGTTCGGGGGACACAGATACGCAGTATTTT
CDR3 protein: CASSHPSWRSGDTDTQYF
J gene: TRBJ2-3
D gene: -
clone size: -
CDR3 length: 18
V gene: TRBV11-1

CDR3 DNA: TGCAGTGCCAGTGGGGGGTCCCGGCCCATTCAGTACTTC
CDR3 protein: CSASGGSRPIQYF
J gene: TRBJ2-4
D gene: -
clone size: -
CDR3 length: 13
V gene: TRBV20-1

CDR3 DNA: TGTGCCAGCAGCTACCAGGGGGATACGCAGTATTTT
CDR3 protein: CASSYQGDTQYF
J gene: TRBJ2-3
D gene: -
clone size: -
CDR3 length: 12
V gene: TRBV5-4

CDR3 DNA: TGCAGTGCTAGAGATATGAACACTGAAGCTTTCTTT
CDR3 protein: CSARDMNTEAFF
J gene: TRBJ1-1
D gene: -
clone size: few
CDR3 length: 12
V gene: TRBV20-1

CDR3 DNA: TGCAGTGCTACGACTAGCGGGAGGCATTATGAGCAGTTCTTC
CDR3 protein: CSATTSGRHYEQFF
J gene: TRBJ2-1
D gene: TRBD2
clone size: few
CDR3 length: 14
V gene: TRBV20-1

CDR3 DNA: TGTGCCAGCAGTTCCACCGGGACGGATCAAGAGACCCAGTACTTC
CDR3 protein: CASSSTGTDQETQYF
J gene: TRBJ2-5
D gene: -
clone size: few
CDR3 length: 15
V gene: TRBV12-3/TRBV12-4

CDR3 DNA: TGTGCCAGCAGCCCTCGACAGGGCCGGTCCGGGGAGCTGTTTTTT
CDR3 protein: CASSPRQGRSGELFF
J gene: TRBJ2-2
D gene: TRBD1
clone size: few
CDR3 length: 15
V gene: TRBV7-9

CDR3 DNA: TGTGCCAGCTCACCACCGAGGACAGGGGGCGAGGCAGATACGCAGTATTTT
CDR3 protein: CASSPPRTGGEADTQYF
J gene: TRBJ2-3
D gene: TRBD1
clone size: -
CDR3 length: 17
V gene: TRBV18

CDR3 DNA: TGTGCCATCAGTGGGGGCGGCATGCGGCCCACAGATACGCAGTATTTT
CDR3 protein: CAISGGGMRPTDTQYF
J gene: TRBJ2-3
D gene: -
clone size: -
CDR3 length: 16
V gene: TRBV10-3

CDR3 DNA: TGTGCCAGCAGCCCAACATTGGGCAAAAACATTCAGTACTTC
CDR3 protein: CASSPTLGKNIQYF
J gene: TRBJ2-4
D gene: -
clone size: few
CDR3 length: 14
V gene: TRBV14